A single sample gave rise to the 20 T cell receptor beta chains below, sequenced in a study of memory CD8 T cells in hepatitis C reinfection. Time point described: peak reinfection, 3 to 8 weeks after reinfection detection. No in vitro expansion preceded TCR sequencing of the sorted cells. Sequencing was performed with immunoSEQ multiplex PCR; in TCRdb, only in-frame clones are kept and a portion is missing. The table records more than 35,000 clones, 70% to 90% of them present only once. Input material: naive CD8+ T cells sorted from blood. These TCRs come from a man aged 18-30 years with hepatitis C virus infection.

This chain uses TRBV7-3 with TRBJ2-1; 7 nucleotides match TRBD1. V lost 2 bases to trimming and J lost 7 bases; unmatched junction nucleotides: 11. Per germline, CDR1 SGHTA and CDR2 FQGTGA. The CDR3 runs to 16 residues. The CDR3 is CASSLESGQFHNEQFF. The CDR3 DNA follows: TGTGCCAGCAGCTTAGAGTCGGGACAGTTTCATAATGAGCAGTTCTTC. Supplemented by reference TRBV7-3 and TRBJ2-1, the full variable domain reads GAGVSQTPSNKVTEKGKYVELRCDPISGHTALYWYRQSLGQGPEFLIYFQGTGAADDSGLPNDRFFAVRPEGSVSTLKIQRTERGDSAVYLCASSLESGQFHNEQFFGPGTRLTVL.

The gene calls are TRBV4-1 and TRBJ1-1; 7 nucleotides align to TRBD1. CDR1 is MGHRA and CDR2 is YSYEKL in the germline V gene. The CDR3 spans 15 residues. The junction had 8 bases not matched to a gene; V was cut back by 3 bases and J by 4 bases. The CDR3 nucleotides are TGCGCCAGCAGCCAGACAGGGTTTATTGGCACTGAAGCTTTCTTT. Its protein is CASSQTGFIGTEAFF.

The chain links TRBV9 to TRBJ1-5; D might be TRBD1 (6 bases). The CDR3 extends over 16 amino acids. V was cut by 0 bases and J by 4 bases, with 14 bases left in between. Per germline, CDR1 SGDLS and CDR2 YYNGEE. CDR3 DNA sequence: TGTGCCAGCAGCGTAGTGGGGGCTGGTTGTAATCAGCCCCAGCATTTT. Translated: CASSVVGAGCNQPQHF. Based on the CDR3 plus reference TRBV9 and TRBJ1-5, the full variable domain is DSGVTQTPKHLITATGQRVTLRCSPRSGDLSVYWYQQSLDQGLQFLIQYYNGEERAKGNILERFSAQQFPDLHSELNLSSLELGDSALYFCASSVVGAGCNQPQHFGDGTRLSIL.

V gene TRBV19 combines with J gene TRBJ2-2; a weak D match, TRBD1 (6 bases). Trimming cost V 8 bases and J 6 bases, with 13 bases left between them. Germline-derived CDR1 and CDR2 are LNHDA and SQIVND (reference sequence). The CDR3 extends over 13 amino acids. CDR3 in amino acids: CASGNRDAGELFF. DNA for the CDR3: TGTGCCAGTGGAAACAGGGACGCCGGGGAGCTGTTTTTT.

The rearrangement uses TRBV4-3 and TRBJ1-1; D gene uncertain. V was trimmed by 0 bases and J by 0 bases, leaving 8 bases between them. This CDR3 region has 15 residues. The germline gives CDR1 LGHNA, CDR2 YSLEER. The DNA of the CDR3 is TGCGCCAGCAGCCAAGACGGAGGTCTGAACACTGAAGCTTTCTTT. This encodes CASSQDGGLNTEAFF.

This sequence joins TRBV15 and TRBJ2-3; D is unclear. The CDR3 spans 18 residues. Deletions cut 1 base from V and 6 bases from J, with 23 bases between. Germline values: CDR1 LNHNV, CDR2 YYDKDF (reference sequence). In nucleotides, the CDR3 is TGTGCCACCAGCAGAGGGTTCGAGAACGCCATAGATGAGGATACGCAGTATTTT. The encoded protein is CATSRGFENAIDEDTQYF.

The CDR3 DNA reads TGCAGCGTCTCCAACGGGAATTCACCCCTCCACTTT. Its translation: CSVSNGNSPLHF. The V call is TRBV29-1, the J call TRBJ1-6; D not certain. This CDR3 has 12 amino acids. Trimming removed 6 bases at V and 7 bases at J, with 10 bases between. Germline CDR1 reads SQVTM; CDR2 reads ANQGSEA.

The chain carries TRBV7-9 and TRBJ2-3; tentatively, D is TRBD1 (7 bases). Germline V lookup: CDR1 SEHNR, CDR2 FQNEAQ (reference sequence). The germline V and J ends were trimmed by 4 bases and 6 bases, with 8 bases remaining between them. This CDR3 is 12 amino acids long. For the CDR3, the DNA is TGTGCCAGCAGCTCAGGGGGGGATACGCAGTATTTT. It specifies CASSSGGDTQYF.

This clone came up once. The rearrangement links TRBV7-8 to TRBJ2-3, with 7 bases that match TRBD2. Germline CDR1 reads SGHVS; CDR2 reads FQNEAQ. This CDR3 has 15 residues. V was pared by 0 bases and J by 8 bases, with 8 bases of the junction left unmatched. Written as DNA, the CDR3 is TGTGCCAGCAGCTTAGCGAGGGGAGGGACGGCTACGCAGTATTTT. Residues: CASSLARGGTATQYF.

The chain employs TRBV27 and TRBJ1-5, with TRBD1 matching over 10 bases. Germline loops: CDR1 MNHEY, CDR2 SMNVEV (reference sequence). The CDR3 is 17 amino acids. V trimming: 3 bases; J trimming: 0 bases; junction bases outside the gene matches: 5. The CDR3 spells CASSLTGGLYSNQPQHF. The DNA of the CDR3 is TGTGCCAGCAGTTTGACAGGGGGCCTATATAGCAATCAGCCCCAGCATTTT.

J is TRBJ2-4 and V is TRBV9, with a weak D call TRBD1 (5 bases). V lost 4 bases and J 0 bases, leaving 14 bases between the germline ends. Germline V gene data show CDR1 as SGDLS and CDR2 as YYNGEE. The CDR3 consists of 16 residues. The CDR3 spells CASSWGDRLAKNIQYF. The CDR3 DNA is TGTGCCAGCAGCTGGGGCGACCGCTTAGCCAAAAACATTCAGTACTTC.

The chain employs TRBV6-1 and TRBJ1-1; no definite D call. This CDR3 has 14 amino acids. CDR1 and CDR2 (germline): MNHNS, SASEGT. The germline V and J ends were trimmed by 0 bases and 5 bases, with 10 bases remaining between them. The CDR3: CASSEAIAGTEAFF. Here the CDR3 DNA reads TGTGCCAGCAGTGAAGCCATTGCGGGTACTGAAGCTTTCTTT.

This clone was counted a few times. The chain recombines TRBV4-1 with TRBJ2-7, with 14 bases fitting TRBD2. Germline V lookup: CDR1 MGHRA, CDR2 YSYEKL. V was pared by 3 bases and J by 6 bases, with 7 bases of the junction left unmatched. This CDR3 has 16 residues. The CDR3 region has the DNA TGCGCCAGCAGCCAGTCGGGACTAGCGGGAGAAGGCGAGCAGTACTTC. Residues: CASSQSGLAGEGEQYF.

CDR3 DNA: TGTGCCAGCAGCGTTGGGGGGGGCCCTGGCAATGAGCAGTTCTTC. This encodes CASSVGGGPGNEQFF. The rearrangement joins TRBV9 to TRBJ2-1; a possible D gene is TRBD2 (7 bases). Germline CDR1 reads SGDLS; CDR2 reads YYNGEE. V was pared by 2 bases and J by 6 bases, with 15 bases between. The CDR3 has 15 amino acids.

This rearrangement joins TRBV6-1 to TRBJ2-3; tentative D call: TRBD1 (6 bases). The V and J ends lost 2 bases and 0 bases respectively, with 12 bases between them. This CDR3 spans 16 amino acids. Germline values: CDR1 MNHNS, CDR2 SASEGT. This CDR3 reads CASSERGLGSTDTQYF. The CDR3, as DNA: TGTGCCAGCAGTGAAAGGGGGTTGGGAAGCACAGATACGCAGTATTTT.

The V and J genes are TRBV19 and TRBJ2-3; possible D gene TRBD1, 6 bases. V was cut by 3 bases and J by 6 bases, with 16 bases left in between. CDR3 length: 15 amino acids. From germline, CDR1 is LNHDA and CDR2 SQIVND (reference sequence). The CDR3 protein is CASSMSQGWTDTQYF. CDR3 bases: TGTGCCAGTAGTATGTCGCAGGGGTGGACGGATACGCAGTATTTT.

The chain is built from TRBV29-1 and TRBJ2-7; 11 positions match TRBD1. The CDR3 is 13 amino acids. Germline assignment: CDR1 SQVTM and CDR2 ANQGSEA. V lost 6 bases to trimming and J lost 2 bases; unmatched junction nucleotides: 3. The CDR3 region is CSVSDRGPYEQYF. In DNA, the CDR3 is TGCAGCGTGTCGGACAGGGGGCCCTACGAGCAGTACTTC.

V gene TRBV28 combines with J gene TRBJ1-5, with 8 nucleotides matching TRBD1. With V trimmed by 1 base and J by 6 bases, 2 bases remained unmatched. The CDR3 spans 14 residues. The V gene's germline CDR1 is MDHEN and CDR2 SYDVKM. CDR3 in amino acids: CASSLLQGVQPQHF. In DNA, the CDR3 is TGTGCCAGCAGTTTATTACAGGGGGTTCAGCCCCAGCATTTT.

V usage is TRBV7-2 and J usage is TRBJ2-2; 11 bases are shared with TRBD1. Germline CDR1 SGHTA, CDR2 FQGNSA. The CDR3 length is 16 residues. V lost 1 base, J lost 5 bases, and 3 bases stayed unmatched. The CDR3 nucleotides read TGTGCCAGCAGCTTAGAGGGGGACAGGGGGACCGGGGAGCTGTTTTTT. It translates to CASSLEGDRGTGELFF.

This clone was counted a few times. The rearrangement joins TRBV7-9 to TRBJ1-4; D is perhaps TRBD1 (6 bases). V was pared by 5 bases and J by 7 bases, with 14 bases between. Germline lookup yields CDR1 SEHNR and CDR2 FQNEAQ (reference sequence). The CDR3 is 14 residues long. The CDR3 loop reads CASSLRGASEKLFF. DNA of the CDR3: TGTGCCAGCAGCCTCCGGGGGGCTAGTGAAAAACTGTTTTTT.